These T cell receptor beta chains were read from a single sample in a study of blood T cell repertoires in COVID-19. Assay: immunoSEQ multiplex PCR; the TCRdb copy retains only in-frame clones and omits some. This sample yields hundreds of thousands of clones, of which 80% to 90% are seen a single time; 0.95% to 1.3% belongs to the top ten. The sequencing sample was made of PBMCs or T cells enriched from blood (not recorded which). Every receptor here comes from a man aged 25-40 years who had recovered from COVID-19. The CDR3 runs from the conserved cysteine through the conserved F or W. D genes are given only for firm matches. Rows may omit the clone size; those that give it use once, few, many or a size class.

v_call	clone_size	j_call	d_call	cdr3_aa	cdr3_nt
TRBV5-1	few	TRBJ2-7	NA	CASSLGRQLYEQYF	TGCGCCAGCAGCTTGGGGAGACAGCTCTACGAGCAGTACTTC
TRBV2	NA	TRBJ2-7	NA	CASGGGTLSYEQYF	TGTGCCAGCGGAGGAGGGACCCTTTCCTACGAGCAGTACTTC
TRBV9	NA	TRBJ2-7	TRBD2	CASSARPSGDYEQYF	TGTGCCAGCAGCGCCCGCCCTAGCGGGGACTACGAGCAGTACTTC
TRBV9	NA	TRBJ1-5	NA	CASGGWDQPQHF	TGTGCCAGCGGAGGTTGGGATCAGCCCCAGCATTTT
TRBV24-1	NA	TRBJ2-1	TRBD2	CATSVGLAGGGSYNEQFF	TGTGCCACCAGTGTAGGGCTAGCGGGAGGAGGGTCCTACAATGAGCAGTTCTTC
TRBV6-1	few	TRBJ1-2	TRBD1	CASSEAGGQAKNYGYTF	TGTGCCAGCAGTGAAGCTGGGGGACAGGCTAAAAACTATGGCTACACCTTC
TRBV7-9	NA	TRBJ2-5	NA	CASSPQGFQETQYF	TGTGCCAGCAGCCCGCAGGGGTTCCAGGAGACCCAGTACTTC
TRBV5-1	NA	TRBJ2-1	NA	CASSKTGTNNNEQFF	TGCGCCAGCAGCAAAACCGGGACAAATAACAATGAGCAGTTCTTC
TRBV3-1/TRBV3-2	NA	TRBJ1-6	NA	CASSLGANSPLHF	TGTGCCAGCAGCCTAGGGGCGAATTCACCCCTCCACTTT
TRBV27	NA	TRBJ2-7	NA	CASSLGGTYEQYF	TGTGCCAGCAGTTTAGGCGGGACCTACGAGCAGTACTTC
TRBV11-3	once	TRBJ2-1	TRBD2	CASSRDSGIYNEQFF	TGTGCCAGCAGCCGGGATAGCGGGATCTACAATGAGCAGTTCTTC
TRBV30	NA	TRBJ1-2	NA	CAWRGDRAFYGYTF	TGTGCCTGGAGAGGCGACAGAGCCTTCTATGGCTACACCTTC
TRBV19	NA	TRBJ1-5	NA	CASRGQYSNQPQHF	TGTGCCAGTAGGGGACAATATAGCAATCAGCCCCAGCATTTT
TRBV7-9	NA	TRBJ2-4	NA	CASSFPRESKNIQYF	TGTGCCAGCAGCTTTCCCCGGGAGAGCAAAAACATTCAGTACTTC
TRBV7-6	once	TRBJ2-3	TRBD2	CASSSGLAGTGQYF	TGTGCCAGCAGCTCGGGACTAGCGGGAACGGGGCAGTATTTT
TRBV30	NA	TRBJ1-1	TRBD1	CAWSKTGGDTEAFF	TGTGCCTGGAGCAAGACAGGGGGTGATACTGAAGCTTTCTTT
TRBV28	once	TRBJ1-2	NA	CASSLTAWGYTF	TGTGCCAGCAGTTTAACAGCCTGGGGCTACACCTTC
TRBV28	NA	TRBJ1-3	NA	CASSFTGITGNTIYF	TGTGCCAGCAGTTTTACAGGGATAACTGGAAACACCATATATTTT
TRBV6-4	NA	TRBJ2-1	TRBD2	CASSETWTSGNNEQFF	TGTGCCAGCAGTGAGACCTGGACTAGCGGAAACAATGAGCAGTTCTTC
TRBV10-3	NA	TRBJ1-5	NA	CAISDSGQPQHF	TGTGCCATCAGTGATTCGGGGCAGCCCCAGCATTTT
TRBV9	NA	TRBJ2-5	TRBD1	CASSSYRGGETQYF	TGTGCCAGCAGCTCATACAGGGGTGGCGAGACCCAGTACTTC
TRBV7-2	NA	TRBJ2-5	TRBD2	CASSLGRLAGALETQYF	TGTGCCAGCAGCTTAGGTCGTTTAGCGGGAGCTCTCGAGACCCAGTACTTC
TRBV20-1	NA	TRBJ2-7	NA	CSARNGYEQYF	TGCAGTGCTAGAAACGGCTACGAGCAGTACTTC
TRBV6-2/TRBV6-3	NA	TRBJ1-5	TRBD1	CASSKFFRTGNAGNQPQHF	TGTGCCAGCAGTAAGTTTTTTCGGACAGGGAATGCGGGCAATCAGCCCCAGCATTTT
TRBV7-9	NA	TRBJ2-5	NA	CASSLGGGETQYF	TGTGCCAGCAGCTTAGGAGGTGGGGAGACCCAGTACTTC
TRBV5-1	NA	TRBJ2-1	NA	CASSFYSSYNEQFF	TGCGCCAGCAGCTTCTACTCCTCCTACAATGAGCAGTTCTTC
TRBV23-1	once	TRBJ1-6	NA	CASSLRATEVHSPLHF	TGCGCCAGCAGTCTGAGGGCGACCGAGGTGCATTCACCCCTCCACTTT
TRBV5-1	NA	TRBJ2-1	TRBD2	CASSPVPGLAGGNEQFF	TGCGCCAGCAGCCCGGTTCCTGGACTAGCGGGAGGAAATGAGCAGTTCTTC
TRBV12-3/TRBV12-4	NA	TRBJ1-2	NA	CASGVLGARGYTF	TGTGCCAGCGGCGTCCTTGGGGCTCGTGGCTACACCTTC
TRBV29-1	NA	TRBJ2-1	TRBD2	CSVPRPGGPYNEQFF	TGCAGCGTCCCCCGCCCGGGAGGGCCCTACAATGAGCAGTTCTTC
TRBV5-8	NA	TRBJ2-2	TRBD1	CASSSWTGGTGELFF	TGTGCCAGCAGCTCTTGGACAGGGGGAACCGGGGAGCTGTTTTTT
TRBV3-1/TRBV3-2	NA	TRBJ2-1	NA	CASSQGGGRFSYNEQFF	TGTGCCAGCAGCCAAGGGGGGGGCAGGTTCTCCTACAATGAGCAGTTCTTC
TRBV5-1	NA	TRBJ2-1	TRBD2	CASSTSSGSFPPQFF	TGCGCCAGCAGCACCTCTAGCGGGAGTTTCCCTCCGCAGTTCTTC
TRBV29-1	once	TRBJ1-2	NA	CSAKTANYGYTF	TGCAGCGCTAAGACAGCTAACTATGGCTACACCTTC
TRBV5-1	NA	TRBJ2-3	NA	CASSLGQTADTQYF	TGCGCCAGCAGCTTGGGTCAGACAGCAGATACGCAGTATTTT
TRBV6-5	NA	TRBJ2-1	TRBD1	CARLPDRGTYNEQFF	TGTGCCAGGTTGCCCGACAGGGGGACCTACAATGAGCAGTTCTTC
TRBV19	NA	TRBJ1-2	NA	CASRTPGSWGYTF	TGTGCCAGTAGAACTCCGGGTTCCTGGGGCTACACCTTC
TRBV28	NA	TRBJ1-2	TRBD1	CASRNAGTESPGYTF	TGTGCCAGCAGAAACGCCGGGACAGAGTCCCCTGGCTACACCTTC
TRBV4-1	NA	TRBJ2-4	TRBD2	CASSQGRASGRQNIQYF	TGCGCCAGCAGCCAAGGCCGGGCTAGCGGCCGCCAAAACATTCAGTACTTC
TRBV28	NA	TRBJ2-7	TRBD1	CASSSLHGQGSYEQYF	TGTGCCAGCAGTTCCCTACACGGACAGGGTTCCTACGAGCAGTACTTC
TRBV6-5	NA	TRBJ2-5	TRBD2	CASKREGHETQYF	TGTGCCAGCAAGCGGGAGGGCCACGAGACCCAGTACTTC
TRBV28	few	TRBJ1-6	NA	CASRPRAWSIPLHF	TGTGCCAGCAGGCCCAGGGCCTGGAGTATACCCCTCCACTTT